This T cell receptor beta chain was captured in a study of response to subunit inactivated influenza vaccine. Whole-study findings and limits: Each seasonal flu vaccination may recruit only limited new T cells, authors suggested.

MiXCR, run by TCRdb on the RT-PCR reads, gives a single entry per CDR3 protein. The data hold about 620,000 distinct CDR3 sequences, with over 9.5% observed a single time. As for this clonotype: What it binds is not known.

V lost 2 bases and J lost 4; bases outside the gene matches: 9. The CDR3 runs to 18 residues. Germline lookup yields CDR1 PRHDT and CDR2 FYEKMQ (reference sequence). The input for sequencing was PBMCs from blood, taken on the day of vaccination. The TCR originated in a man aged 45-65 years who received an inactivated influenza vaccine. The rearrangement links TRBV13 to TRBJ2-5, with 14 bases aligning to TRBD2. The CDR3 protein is CASSLFLGLAGVPETQYF. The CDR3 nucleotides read TGTGCCAGCAGCTTATTCTTGGGACTAGCGGGAGTCCCAGAGACCCAGTACTTC.